Each of the 26 T cell receptor beta chains below was sequenced from the same sample in a study of technical replicates of blood from a few donors. Generated by immunoSEQ multiplex PCR, the TCRdb table keeps only in-frame clones and is missing some. The table has tens of thousands of clones, 92% seen once. The sample comprised T cells isolated from PBMCs. Receptors were obtained from a human donor in good health.

Here the CDR3 DNA reads TGTGCCAGCAGCTCCGGGACTAGCCCGGCGGACATTCAGTACTTC. It encodes CASSSGTSPADIQYF. V usage is TRBV7-3 and J usage is TRBJ2-4, with 9 positions matching TRBD2. The V gene's germline CDR1 is SGHTA and CDR2 FQGTGA. Germline trimming cut 4 bases from V and 8 bases from J; bases unmatched to any gene: 9. There are 15 residues in the CDR3.

This chain uses TRBV5-6 with TRBJ2-7; TRBD2 agrees at 11 bases. The CDR3 consists of 17 residues. V shed 6 bases, J shed 0 bases, and the junction held 11 bases outside the gene matches. CDR1 is SGHDT, CDR2 YYEEEE, per germline. The CDR3 spells CASKTRLAGGFSYEQYF. CDR3 coding DNA: TGTGCCAGCAAAACGAGGCTAGCGGGAGGCTTCTCCTACGAGCAGTACTTC.

V gene TRBV6-5 combines with J gene TRBJ2-7; 7 nucleotides agree with TRBD1. There are 13 residues in the CDR3. V trimming: 5 bases; J trimming: 2 bases; junction bases outside the gene matches: 3. In germline, CDR1 is MNHEY, CDR2 SVGAGI. CDR3 in amino acids: CASSPGTAYEQYF. DNA of the CDR3: TGTGCCAGCAGTCCGGGGACAGCCTACGAGCAGTACTTC.

The V call is TRBV6-1, the J call TRBJ2-1; 13 positions match TRBD2. In germline, CDR1 is MNHNS, CDR2 SASEGT. The V segment lost 6 bases and the J segment 6 bases; nucleotides outside the gene matches: 5. The CDR3 has 15 amino acids. The CDR3 loop is CASRPTSGRINEQFF. In nucleotides, the CDR3 is TGTGCCAGCAGACCGACTAGCGGGAGGATCAATGAGCAGTTCTTC.

The chain uses TRBV7-9 and TRBJ2-7; D is possibly TRBD1 (5 bases). This CDR3 contains 14 residues. V shed 3 bases and J shed 5 bases, with 14 bases lying between them. CDR1 is SEHNR, CDR2 FQNEAQ, per germline (reference sequence). CDR3 sequence: CASSFGQGIDEQYF. The CDR3 DNA follows: TGTGCCAGCAGCTTTGGCCAGGGTATCGACGAGCAGTACTTC.

The V call is TRBV19, the J call TRBJ1-3; D uncertain. V gave up 3 bases and J gave up 2 bases, with 14 bases separating them. The CDR3 consists of 16 residues. The germline V gene has CDR1 LNHDA and CDR2 SQIVND (reference sequence). In DNA form, the CDR3 reads TGTGCCAGTAGTATCCTCGGTCTTACCCCTGGAAACACCATATATTTT. This gives the protein CASSILGLTPGNTIYF. The full variable domain, with the rest looked up from reference TRBV19 and TRBJ1-3, is DGGITQSPKYLFRKEGQNVTLSCEQNLNHDAMYWYRQDPGQGLRLIYYSQIVNDFQKGDIAEGYSVSREKKESFPLTVTSAQKNPTAFYLCASSILGLTPGNTIYFGEGSWLTVV.

The chain combines TRBV5-1 with TRBJ2-3; tentative D call: TRBD1 (5 bases). V shed 4 bases and J shed 5 bases, with 8 bases lying between them. This CDR3 is built from 12 residues. Looked up from germline, CDR1 is SGHRS and CDR2 is YFSETQ. The CDR3 bases are TGCGCCAGCAGCAGGGGTAAAGATACGCAGTATTTT. It translates to CASSRGKDTQYF.

V and J are TRBV7-8 and TRBJ2-7; 13 bases agree with TRBD2. Germline loops: CDR1 SGHVS, CDR2 FQNEAQ. J was trimmed by 6 bases and V by 5 bases; bases with no gene match: 16. This CDR3 region has 18 residues. The DNA for the CDR3 is TGTGCCAGCAGCCCGGGACTAGCGGGACTAATTGAGGACACCGAGCAGTACTTC. Residues: CASSPGLAGLIEDTEQYF.

A few counts support this clone. This chain joins TRBV7-3 and TRBJ1-6; 7 positions agree with TRBD1. The CDR3 length is 15 residues. Germline V gene data show CDR1 as SGHTA and CDR2 as FQGTGA. Trimming cost V 5 bases and J 8 bases; bases outside gene matches: 9. For the CDR3, the DNA is TGTGCCAGCAGCCAGACAGGGTCTTCGGATTCACCCCTCCACTTT. Residues: CASSQTGSSDSPLHF.

This chain links TRBV5-4 with TRBJ1-3; weak D call: TRBD1 (6 bases). With 4 bases removed from V and 4 bases from J, the gap between germline ends came to 15 bases. CDR3 length equals 15 residues. Per germline, CDR1 SGHNT and CDR2 YYREEE (reference sequence). CDR3 in DNA: TGTGCCAGCAGCCCCGGAGAGACAGGAGGAAACACCATATATTTT. This translates into CASSPGETGGNTIYF.

The chain joins TRBV19 to TRBJ2-7; possibly TRBD2 for D (7 bases). The CDR3 has 15 residues. Deletions cut 5 bases from V and 6 bases from J, with 20 bases between. Germline values: CDR1 LNHDA, CDR2 SQIVND (reference sequence). The CDR3 is CASSPIGGGYSEQYF. The CDR3 DNA reads TGTGCCAGTAGTCCCATCGGCGGGGGCTACTCCGAGCAGTACTTC. The complete variable domain, with remaining parts taken from reference TRBV19 and TRBJ2-7, reads DGGITQSPKYLFRKEGQNVTLSCEQNLNHDAMYWYRQDPGQGLRLIYYSQIVNDFQKGDIAEGYSVSREKKESFPLTVTSAQKNPTAFYLCASSPIGGGYSEQYFGPGTRLTVT.

V and J are TRBV7-9 and TRBJ2-4, with a possible D match to TRBD1 (6 bases). CDR3 length: 11 residues. Germline V lookup: CDR1 SEHNR, CDR2 FQNEAQ (reference sequence). Trimming pared 10 bases from V and 7 bases from J, leaving 11 bases between. The CDR3, as DNA: TGTGCCATGGGGGCTACGAACATTCAGTACTTC. As protein: CAMGATNIQYF.

The chain uses TRBV9 and TRBJ2-1; a weak D match, TRBD1 (5 bases). The CDR3 contains 14 residues. CDR1 is SGDLS, CDR2 YYNGEE, per germline. V dropped 3 bases and J dropped 1 base, with 8 bases sitting between them. CDR3 in amino acids: CASSEGVSYNEQFF. Here the CDR3 DNA reads TGTGCCAGCAGCGAAGGGGTGTCCTACAATGAGCAGTTCTTC.

The rearrangement links TRBV4-1 to TRBJ2-7; 7 nucleotides agree with TRBD2. Germline CDR1 reads MGHRA; CDR2 reads YSYEKL. V shed 3 bases, J shed 6 bases, and the junction held 11 bases outside the gene matches. The length of the CDR3 is 15 residues. CDR3 region: CASSQSVTSALEQYF. Written as DNA, the CDR3 is TGCGCCAGCAGCCAGTCGGTTACTAGCGCCCTCGAGCAGTACTTC.

The chain couples TRBV30 to TRBJ2-2; TRBD1 might be the D (5 bases). Trimming left V 0 bases short and J 4 bases short, with 12 bases between. The CDR3 is 15 amino acids. Germline V CDR1 and CDR2: GTSNPN, SVGIG (reference sequence). The CDR3 DNA follows: TGTGCCTGGAGTGTAGATCAGGGCCCCACCGGGGAGCTGTTTTTT. Translated: CAWSVDQGPTGELFF.

This chain joins TRBV19 and TRBJ1-1; TRBD1 aligns across 7 bases. The CDR3 loop spans 14 amino acids. CDR1 is LNHDA and CDR2 is SQIVND in the germline V gene (reference sequence). The J segment lost 0 bases and the V segment lost 3 bases, leaving 1 base of the junction unmatched. The CDR3 spells CASSIDRVNTEAFF. In DNA form, the CDR3 reads TGTGCCAGTAGTATTGACAGGGTGAACACTGAAGCTTTCTTT.

This clone was counted a few times. CDR3 loop: CASRTGLNEAFF. DNA of the CDR3: TGTGCCAGCAGGACAGGGCTCAATGAAGCTTTCTTT. The genes are TRBV6-4 and TRBJ1-1; 7 bases align to TRBD1. The CDR3 has 12 residues. Germline CDR1 is MRHNA and CDR2 is SNTAGT. The J segment lost 7 bases and the V segment lost 6 bases, leaving 5 bases of the junction unmatched.

The genes are TRBV7-2 and TRBJ2-5; unclear D gene. With 4 bases removed from V and 1 base from J, the gap between germline ends came to 13 bases. The CDR3 runs to 15 residues. In germline, CDR1 is SGHTA, CDR2 FQGNSA. The CDR3 region has the DNA TGTGCCAGCAGCTCCCTTCTTCGTTTCCAAGAGACCCAGTACTTC. This codes for CASSSLLRFQETQYF. Together with reference TRBV7-2 and TRBJ2-5, the CDR3 gives the full variable domain: GAGVSQSPSNKVTEKGKDVELRCDPISGHTALYWYRQSLGQGLEFLIYFQGNSAPDKSGLPSDRFSAERTGGSVSTLTIQRTQQEDSAVYLCASSSLLRFQETQYFGPGTRLLVL.

V is TRBV7-9 and J is TRBJ2-1, with 7 positions matching TRBD2. The CDR3 consists of 14 residues. Germline V gives CDR1 SEHNR, CDR2 FQNEAQ (reference sequence). The V gene end was trimmed by 9 bases and the J gene end by 10 bases; junction bases not matched to a gene: 15. The CDR3 DNA reads as TGTGCCAGTTCGCAGATCCAACTAGCGACCGAGCAGTTCTTC. Translating it yields CASSQIQLATEQFF.

The rearrangement joins TRBV5-5 to TRBJ2-1; a weak D match, TRBD1 (5 bases). This CDR3 contains 16 residues. Germline V gene sequence: CDR1 SGHKS, CDR2 YYEKEE (reference sequence). V lost 2 bases, J lost 5 bases, and 17 bases lay in between. In DNA form, the CDR3 reads TGTGCCAGCAGCTTAGGGTTTGGGAACAGGCACAATGAGCAGTTCTTC. The encoded protein is CASSLGFGNRHNEQFF. The complete variable domain, with remaining parts taken from reference TRBV5-5 and TRBJ2-1, reads DAGVTQSPTHLIKTRGQQVTLRCSPISGHKSVSWYQQVLGQGPQFIFQYYEKEERGRGNFPDRFSARQFPNYSSELNVNALLLGDSALYLCASSLGFGNRHNEQFFGPGTRLTVL.

This clone was detected only once. The chain recombines TRBV20-1 with TRBJ2-5; D remains ambiguous. The CDR3 is 10 residues long. V was clipped by 2 bases and J by 5 bases, with 3 bases between them. CDR1 and CDR2 from the germline V gene are DFQATT and SNEGSKA (reference sequence). The CDR3 protein is CSARLETQYF. As DNA, the CDR3 is TGCAGTGCTAGACTGGAGACCCAGTACTTC.

V is TRBV25-1 and J is TRBJ1-4, with D maybe TRBD1 (5 bases). V gave up 6 bases and J gave up 7 bases, with 12 bases separating them. The CDR3 has 13 amino acids. From germline, CDR1 is MGHDK and CDR2 SYGVNS. The CDR3 reads CASRDTGAEKLFF. CDR3 coding DNA: TGTGCCAGCAGAGACACTGGGGCTGAAAAACTGTTTTTT.

This chain uses TRBV6-5 with TRBJ1-3; D is uncertain. The CDR3 has 15 amino acids. Germline V gene data show CDR1 as MNHEY and CDR2 as SVGAGI. The ends were cut back, 0 bases at V and 0 bases at J, with 6 bases in the middle. CDR3: CASSYSGNSGNTIYF. As DNA, the CDR3 is TGTGCCAGCAGTTACTCGGGCAACTCTGGAAACACCATATATTTT.

This clone was found once. J is TRBJ2-1 and V is TRBV2, with 7 nucleotides matching TRBD1. CDR1 is SNHLY and CDR2 is FYNNEI in the germline V gene. V shed 4 bases, J shed 4 bases, and the junction held 7 bases outside the gene matches. The CDR3 is 15 residues long. CDR3 residues: CASSARATGYNEQFF. The CDR3 DNA reads as TGTGCCAGCAGTGCTAGAGCGACAGGGTACAATGAGCAGTTCTTC.

The V and J genes are TRBV15 and TRBJ2-5; the match to TRBD2 covers 7 bases. CDR3 length: 12 residues. V was clipped by 8 bases and J by 3 bases; unmatched bases: 3. Germline V lookup: CDR1 LNHNV, CDR2 YYDKDF (reference sequence). This CDR3 reads CATGGDKETQYF. CDR3 in DNA: TGTGCCACCGGGGGGGATAAAGAGACCCAGTACTTC.

V usage is TRBV7-8 and J usage is TRBJ2-1; D is perhaps TRBD1 (6 bases). This CDR3 is built from 13 residues. Germline V gene lookup returns CDR1 SGHVS and CDR2 FQNEAQ. Trimming cost V 1 base and J 9 bases, with 10 bases left between them. In nucleotides, the CDR3 is TGTGCCAGCAGCTTAGTCGGCAGGGGTGAGCAGTTCTTC. It specifies CASSLVGRGEQFF. Complete variable domain (other parts from reference TRBV7-8 and TRBJ2-1): GAGVSQSPRYKVAKRGQDVALRCDPISGHVSLFWYQQALGQGPEFLTYFQNEAQLDKSGLPSDRFFAERPEGSVSTLKIQRTQQEDSAVYLCASSLVGRGEQFFGPGTRLTVL.